The clone carrying this T cell receptor (beta chain) was observed at least ten times. Its antigen is unknown. The time point here: patch test 1, 2 weeks after DPC sensitization. As for treatment: therapeutic diphenylcyclopropenone sensitization with weekly scalp DPC. Donors, patients with alopecia ranging from 18 to 70 years old and judged suitable for DPC, provided samples. TCRdb reanalysed the RACE reads using MiXCR and keeps one entry per CDR3 protein. Of about 60,000 distinct CDR3 sequences listed, over 7.5% were seen once; the top ten hold 13%. The V end lost 4 bases, the J end lost 11 bases, and 13 bases lay between the germline ends. The CDR3 loop spans 12 amino acids. The germline CDR1 and CDR2 sequences are MNHNY and SVGAGI (reference sequence). This record belongs to a study of human T cells and chemical hapten exposure. Across the study: Doses of diphenylcyclopropenone went to the patients' scalps weekly throughout the roughly 24-week study. 0.01% DPC was applied to the upper back in patch tests, which were read at 6 days. Study outcomes and limitations: Large CDR3 similarity clusters arose significantly more often from expanded TCRs than from controls.

The sequences come from whole blood, collected in connection with sensitization to the hapten diphenylcyclopropenone (DPC). The V and J genes are TRBV6-6 and TRBJ2-3; D may match TRBD1 or TRBD2 (5 bases each). The clonotype was recovered from a woman aged 40 to 50 with alopecia areata. Some clones in this sample may be carry-over from other donors' samples. The CDR3 DNA is TGTGCCAGCAGTTCCGGGACCACCGGGCAGTATTTT. Protein product: CASSSGTTGQYF.